Described below is a single T cell receptor (beta chain) sequence and its context. Per germline, CDR1 SEHNR and CDR2 FQNEAQ (reference sequence). The CDR3 is made up of 15 amino acids. Between the trimmed V and J ends, which lost 0 bases and 1 base, there was a span of 9 bases. Libraries were prepared by immunoSEQ multiplex PCR; TCRdb keeps only in-frame clonotypes and omits some of them. The data contain nearly 65,000 clones, about 90% of them singletons. The source of the sample is a study of OX40 agonist ivuxolimab in advanced cancers. The J gene is TRBJ1-2, the V gene TRBV7-9; D is unresolved. This sequence was found in an adult with an advanced solid tumor such as melanoma, head and neck, liver or kidney cancer. Here the sequenced sample was CD4+ or CD8+ T cells sorted from blood, taken in a trial of the OX40 agonist ivuxolimab. CDR3 region: CASSLARGHNYGYTF. CDR3 coding DNA: TGTGCCAGCAGCTTAGCGCGGGGTCATAACTATGGCTACACCTTC.